These T cell receptor beta chains were read from a single sample in a study of T cell responses to AZD1222 COVID-19 vaccine. Profiling relied on immunoSEQ multiplex PCR, and the TCRdb table lists in-frame clones only, not all of them. There are some 130,000 clones in the sample; 80% to 95% occur only once, and 1.5% to 2% lies in the top ten. The starting material was peripheral blood, obtained 28 days after the second AZD1222 dose. The receptor set was obtained from an adult who received the AZD1222 COVID-19 vaccine. Both conserved end residues are part of each CDR3. A D gene is named only where the DNA matches it firmly. A row's size may be missing; if present it is once, few, many or a size class.

abundance,d_gene,v_gene,j_gene,CDR3aa,CDR3nt
few,NA,TRBV10-3,TRBJ2-3,CAIRDPGTDTQYF,TGTGCCATCCGGGACCCGGGCACAGATACGCAGTATTTT
NA,TRBD1,TRBV6-5,TRBJ2-5,CASSRGRQETQYF,TGTGCCAGCAGCAGGGGGCGGCAAGAGACCCAGTACTTC
NA,TRBD1,TRBV5-4,TRBJ1-4,CASSLGTTGSRPTNEKLFF,TGTGCCAGCAGCTTGGGTACGACAGGGAGCAGGCCAACTAATGAAAAACTGTTTTTT
few,NA,TRBV7-9,TRBJ1-1,CASSLGQGLNTEAFF,TGTGCCAGCAGCTTAGGGCAGGGACTGAACACTGAAGCTTTCTTT
NA,TRBD1,TRBV28,TRBJ1-2,CASKNNRGQGVRYGYTF,TGTGCCAGCAAGAACAACCGGGGACAGGGCGTCCGCTATGGCTACACCTTC
NA,NA,TRBV18,TRBJ1-2,CASSPPGSNYGYTF,TGTGCCAGCTCACCACCGGGTTCTAACTATGGCTACACCTTC
NA,NA,TRBV7-9,TRBJ1-4,CASSWEIRGGSNEKLFF,TGTGCCAGCAGCTGGGAAATTCGGGGTGGATCTAATGAAAAACTGTTTTTT
NA,TRBD1,TRBV19,TRBJ1-1,CASSFHRGHTEAFF,TGTGCCAGTAGTTTCCACAGGGGGCATACTGAAGCTTTCTTT
NA,NA,TRBV7-2,TRBJ1-2,CASSPYGLRDGYTF,TGTGCCAGCAGCCCATACGGACTAAGGGATGGCTACACCTTC
NA,NA,TRBV30,TRBJ2-1,CASQRRGDPTYNEQFF,TGTGCCTCCCAGCGCAGGGGGGACCCCACCTACAATGAGCAGTTCTTC
NA,NA,TRBV5-4,TRBJ1-6,CASSTAPDVDSPLHF,TGTGCCAGCAGCACGGCTCCGGACGTGGATTCACCCCTCCACTTT
NA,NA,TRBV19,TRBJ1-6,CASSIVWGVNSPLHF,TGTGCCAGTAGTATAGTCTGGGGAGTAAATTCACCCCTCCACTTT
NA,TRBD1,TRBV19,TRBJ1-1,CASSPRTGSTEAFF,TGTGCCAGTAGTCCAAGGACAGGGAGCACTGAAGCTTTCTTT
NA,NA,TRBV6-5,TRBJ2-3,CASRTLDTQYF,TGTGCCAGCAGGACCTTGGATACGCAGTATTTT
NA,NA,TRBV14,TRBJ2-7,CASSQGTNYEQYF,TGTGCCAGCAGCCAAGGGACCAATTACGAGCAGTACTTC
NA,TRBD1,TRBV4-3,TRBJ1-1,CASSQDKGGVSTRAFF,TGCGCCAGCAGCCAAGATAAAGGGGGCGTTTCTACCAGAGCTTTCTTT
NA,TRBD2,TRBV7-2,TRBJ2-1,CASSLGRSGRARAIGEQFF,TGTGCCAGCAGCTTAGGGCGGAGCGGGAGGGCTCGGGCAATAGGTGAGCAGTTCTTC
NA,NA,TRBV5-4,TRBJ1-1,CASSQSTAMNTEAFF,TGTGCCAGCAGCCAATCGACGGCGATGAACACTGAAGCTTTCTTT
NA,TRBD2,TRBV7-7,TRBJ2-2,CASTLAGGSTGELFF,TGTGCTAGCACTCTAGCGGGAGGTAGCACCGGGGAGCTGTTTTTT
few,NA,TRBV5-1,TRBJ2-3,CASTFTSSTDTQYF,TGCGCCAGCACCTTTACTTCTAGCACAGATACGCAGTATTTT
few,NA,TRBV27,TRBJ1-1,CASSPTVRRNTEAFF,TGTGCCAGCAGTCCAACAGTTCGGAGGAACACTGAAGCTTTCTTT
few,NA,TRBV11-3,TRBJ1-6,CASSKKQSSYNSPLHF,TGTGCCAGCAGCAAAAAACAGAGCTCCTATAATTCACCCCTCCACTTT
few,NA,TRBV6-5,TRBJ1-1,CASSDTRGAFF,TGTGCCAGCAGCGACACCCGGGGAGCTTTCTTT
NA,TRBD1,TRBV6-5,TRBJ1-6,CASSYGDRVWNSPLHF,TGTGCCAGCAGTTACGGAGACAGGGTGTGGAATTCACCCCTCCACTTT
NA,NA,TRBV7-2,TRBJ2-2,CASRGLLNTGELFF,TGTGCCAGCAGGGGACTCCTGAACACCGGGGAGCTGTTTTTT
few,NA,TRBV24-1,TRBJ1-2,CATSDQNYGYTF,TGTGCCACCAGTGATCAAAACTATGGCTACACCTTC
NA,NA,TRBV29-1,TRBJ2-1,CSAALGTSYNEQFF,TGCAGCGCCGCCCTCGGGACATCCTACAATGAGCAGTTCTTC
NA,NA,TRBV11-2,TRBJ1-6,CASSLANSWSNSPLHF,TGTGCCAGCAGCTTGGCTAACTCTTGGAGTAATTCACCCCTCCACTTT
NA,NA,TRBV24-1,TRBJ1-5,CATSDPSRDNQPQHF,TGTGCCACCAGTGATCCATCGAGGGACAATCAGCCCCAGCATTTT
NA,NA,TRBV5-1,TRBJ1-1,CASSRSGDTEAFF,TGCGCCAGCAGCCGATCAGGGGACACTGAAGCTTTCTTT
once,NA,TRBV27,TRBJ1-2,CASTRHNYGYTF,TGTGCCAGCACCAGGCATAACTATGGCTACACCTTC
NA,TRBD1,TRBV19,TRBJ1-4,CASRTGTGYEKLFF,TGTGCCAGTCGAACCGGGACAGGGTATGAAAAACTGTTTTTT
NA,NA,TRBV10-2,TRBJ1-1,CASTYSTEAFF,TGCGCCAGCACCTACAGCACTGAAGCTTTCTTT
NA,NA,TRBV6-1,TRBJ1-5,CASSEARSNNQPQHF,TGTGCCAGCAGTGAAGCGCGAAGTAACAATCAGCCCCAGCATTTT
NA,NA,TRBV7-3,TRBJ1-1,CASSLGQKTKAFF,TGTGCCAGCAGCTTAGGCCAGAAAACCAAAGCTTTCTTT
NA,NA,TRBV6-2/TRBV6-3,TRBJ1-5,CASSYRLGARHQPQHF,TGTGCCAGCAGTTACCGCCTCGGGGCGCGCCATCAGCCCCAGCATTTT
NA,NA,TRBV24-1,TRBJ2-5,CATSAGGQGQETQYF,TGTGCCACCAGTGCCGGCGGCCAGGGGCAAGAGACCCAGTACTTC
NA,TRBD2,TRBV5-4,TRBJ2-3,CASSLGLAGVTDTQYF,TGTGCCAGCAGCCTGGGACTAGCGGGGGTCACAGATACGCAGTATTTT